This passage covers 30 T cell receptor beta chains from one sample sequenced in a study of shared clonotypes between healthy human individuals. Naivety among CD8 cells was defined by CD45RO negativity and positive CCR7 selection, thereby excluding terminally differentiated effector memory CD45RA+ cells. Using immunoSEQ multiplex PCR, the repertoire was profiled, and TCRdb retains in-frame clones only, with some absent. The table has about 2 million clones, about 95% seen once. Sequenced material: naive CD8+ T cells sorted from blood. These receptors all come from a man younger than 35 in good health.

The chain joins TRBV10-2 to TRBJ2-5; 7 bases match TRBD2. Losses at the gene ends were 4 bases for V and 4 bases for J; bases not matched to a gene: 9. The CDR3 extends over 15 amino acids. CDR1 is WSHSY, CDR2 SAAADI, per germline. The CDR3 sequence is CASSVGTGGGETQYF. The CDR3 DNA sequence: TGCGCCAGCAGTGTAGGGACGGGAGGTGGAGAGACCCAGTACTTC.

The gene calls are TRBV5-6 and TRBJ2-2; no definite D call. The CDR3 length is 16 residues. V lost 6 bases and J 5 bases, leaving 20 bases between the germline ends. Germline loops: CDR1 SGHDT, CDR2 YYEEEE. The CDR3 DNA reads TGTGCCAGCACCGATGAGAAATCCCTGTGGACCGGGGAGCTGTTTTTT. It codes for CASTDEKSLWTGELFF.

On this clone itself: Other DNA variants within this sample encode the same CDR3. The J gene is TRBJ1-2, the V gene TRBV6-5; D is perhaps TRBD1 (6 bases). The CDR3 consists of 13 residues. Germline V gene lookup returns CDR1 MNHEY and CDR2 SVGAGI. Between the trimmed V and J ends, which lost 6 bases and 4 bases, there was a span of 12 bases. In DNA form, the CDR3 reads TGTGCCAGCAGCCTGACACAGGGCTATGGCTACACCTTC. This codes for CASSLTQGYGYTF.

This chain joins TRBV28 and TRBJ1-1; D uncertain. Per germline, CDR1 MDHEN and CDR2 SYDVKM. With 7 bases removed from V and 1 base from J, the gap between germline ends came to 7 bases. This CDR3 comprises 12 residues. In DNA form, the CDR3 reads TGTGCCAGCATTGAAGAGAACACTGAAGCTTTCTTT. It codes for CASIEENTEAFF. Together with reference TRBV28 and TRBJ1-1, the CDR3 gives the full variable domain: DVKVTQSSRYLVKRTGEKVFLECVQDMDHENMFWYRQDPGLGLRLIYFSYDVKMKEKGDIPEGYSVSREKKERFSLILESASTNQTSMYLCASIEENTEAFFGQGTRLTVV.

The rearrangement links TRBV6-5 to TRBJ2-2; D remains unclear. Trimming shortened V by 6 bases and J by 0 bases, and 5 bases separated the two germline ends. CDR3 length: 13 residues. Germline lookup yields CDR1 MNHEY and CDR2 SVGAGI. CDR3 loop: CASSFPNTGELFF. CDR3 in DNA: TGTGCCAGCAGCTTTCCGAACACCGGGGAGCTGTTTTTT.

In this sample, this clone turned up once. The V gene is TRBV9, the J gene TRBJ1-1, with TRBD1 as a possible D gene (5 bases). This CDR3 region has 13 residues. Trimming cost V 4 bases and J 4 bases, with 11 bases left between them. Germline V lookup: CDR1 SGDLS, CDR2 YYNGEE. The CDR3 here is CASSLGGFTEAFF. CDR3 DNA: TGTGCCAGCAGCCTCGGGGGGTTCACTGAAGCTTTCTTT.

Turning to this clone: Different DNA sequences within this sample yield the same CDR3. The chain carries TRBV27 and TRBJ1-1; the D is unclear. Germline lookup yields CDR1 MNHEY and CDR2 SMNVEV (reference sequence). V lost 3 bases, J lost 0 bases, and 5 bases lay in between. This CDR3 is built from 13 residues. CDR3 loop: CASSFGLNTEAFF. CDR3 DNA: TGTGCCAGCAGTTTTGGGCTGAACACTGAAGCTTTCTTT.

The J gene is TRBJ1-5, the V gene TRBV10-3; TRBD1 aligns across 7 bases. Germline V CDR1 and CDR2: ENHRY, SYGVKD. The V segment lost 2 bases and the J segment 4 bases; nucleotides outside the gene matches: 2. The CDR3 contains 14 residues. CDR3 loop: CAISEPDRNQPQHF. The CDR3 DNA follows: TGTGCCATCAGTGAGCCGGACAGGAATCAGCCCCAGCATTTT.

V is TRBV13 and J is TRBJ2-3; D is undetermined. V dropped 2 bases and J dropped 4 bases, with 13 bases sitting between them. The CDR3 length is 15 residues. Germline-derived CDR1 and CDR2 are PRHDT and FYEKMQ (reference sequence). The CDR3 is CASSLSHRFPDTQYF. The CDR3 DNA reads TGTGCCAGCAGCTTATCTCATCGATTTCCAGATACGCAGTATTTT.

The rearrangement links TRBV2 to TRBJ1-6, with 7 bases lining up with TRBD1. This CDR3 comprises 14 residues. The V and J ends lost 10 bases and 10 bases, in that order; junction bases with no gene match: 13. CDR1 is SNHLY, CDR2 FYNNEI, per germline. As DNA, the CDR3 is TGTGCCACTCTTCGAGGGGGCGATAGGTCACCCCTCCACTTT. This gives the protein CATLRGGDRSPLHF.

The rearrangement links TRBV29-1 to TRBJ2-2; TRBD2 is a possible D gene (6 bases). Germline V lookup: CDR1 SQVTM, CDR2 ANQGSEA. V lost 5 bases to trimming and J lost 4 bases, with 11 bases between them. This CDR3 is 13 amino acids long. The CDR3: CSVFGGSTGELFF. The CDR3 DNA is TGCAGCGTTTTCGGGGGTAGCACCGGGGAGCTGTTTTTT.

The table lists this clone with a count of one. Other DNA sequences in the same sample also yield this CDR3. The chain combines TRBV7-9 with TRBJ2-3; D is perhaps TRBD2 (5 bases). CDR1 and CDR2 from the germline V gene are SEHNR and FQNEAQ (reference sequence). V lost 1 base and J 5 bases, leaving 7 bases between the germline ends. CDR3 length: 13 residues. The CDR3 DNA is TGTGCCAGCAGCTTAGGTGAGGGAGATACGCAGTATTTT. Translation gives CASSLGEGDTQYF.

The CDR3 region is CASSQDRNNAYEQYF. The DNA for the CDR3 is TGCGCCAGCAGCCAAGATAGGAACAACGCCTACGAGCAGTACTTC. The V gene is TRBV4-3, the J gene TRBJ2-7; D uncertain. The CDR3 is 15 amino acids. The ends were cut back, 0 bases at V and 2 bases at J, with 11 bases in the middle. The germline V gene encodes CDR1 LGHNA and CDR2 YSLEER.

The chain joins TRBV7-9 to TRBJ2-5, with 11 bases matching TRBD1. CDR1 is SEHNR, CDR2 FQNEAQ, per germline (reference sequence). This CDR3 has 15 amino acids. Trimming removed 5 bases from V and 1 base from J; junction bases left unmatched: 3. CDR3 sequence reads: CASSHGTGGQETQYF. The CDR3 nucleotides are TGTGCCAGCAGCCACGGGACAGGGGGCCAAGAGACCCAGTACTTC.

The V gene is TRBV5-4, the J gene TRBJ2-7, with 11 bases that match TRBD2. Looked up from germline, CDR1 is SGHNT and CDR2 is YYREEE (reference sequence). This CDR3 is built from 14 residues. Trimming took 4 bases from V and 6 from J; bases not matched to a gene: 6. CDR3 sequence (DNA): TGTGCCAGCAGCCAGAAAGGGACTAGCGGCGAGCAGTACTTC. Amino acids: CASSQKGTSGEQYF.

The genes are TRBV10-2 and TRBJ1-5; D is unclear. CDR1 WSHSY and CDR2 SAAADI come from the germline V gene. V was clipped by 4 bases and J by 5 bases, with 9 bases between them. This CDR3 contains 13 residues. The CDR3 DNA is TGCGCCAGCAGTGCATTGGAGTATCAGCCCCAGCATTTT. Protein: CASSALEYQPQHF.

The genes are TRBV12-5 and TRBJ2-7; D uncertain. Per the germline V gene, CDR1 is LGHNT and CDR2 is FRNRAP. V lost 6 bases to trimming and J lost 0 bases, with 12 bases between them. The length of the CDR3 is 14 residues. CDR3 protein: CASGPLESSYEQYF. CDR3 nucleotide sequence: TGTGCTAGTGGCCCATTAGAAAGCTCCTACGAGCAGTACTTC.

To note about this clone: An end of the junction does not agree with germline; a read error may underlie this. The chain uses TRBV7-7 and TRBJ2-2; no firm D call. The length of the CDR3 is 12 residues. Germline values: CDR1 SSHAT, CDR2 FNYEAQ (reference sequence). The CDR3 is CASSRHTGELFF. The CDR3 nucleotides read TGTGCTAGCAGCAGACACACCGGGGAGCTGTTTTTT.

The CDR3 DNA is TGTGCCAGCAGCGAGCGGGGGGGAAGCTCCTACAATGAGCAGTTCTTC. Translating it yields CASSERGGSSYNEQFF. The rearrangement joins TRBV9 to TRBJ2-1, with 10 bases fitting TRBD2. There are 16 residues in the CDR3. Losses at the gene ends were 3 bases for V and 0 bases for J; bases not matched to a gene: 3. The germline V gene encodes CDR1 SGDLS and CDR2 YYNGEE. Full variable domain (rest looked up from reference TRBV9 and TRBJ2-1): DSGVTQTPKHLITATGQRVTLRCSPRSGDLSVYWYQQSLDQGLQFLIQYYNGEERAKGNILERFSAQQFPDLHSELNLSSLELGDSALYFCASSERGGSSYNEQFFGPGTRLTVL.

The V call is TRBV15, the J call TRBJ2-3; D call uncertain. Germline V gene lookup returns CDR1 LNHNV and CDR2 YYDKDF (reference sequence). The CDR3 extends over 14 amino acids. Trimming cost V 4 bases and J 2 bases, with 10 bases left between them. The CDR3 region is CATSMQVFTDTQYF. For the CDR3, the DNA is TGTGCCACCAGCATGCAAGTTTTCACAGATACGCAGTATTTT.

Comments on this clone: This specimen includes other DNA sequences encoding the same CDR3. The chain recombines TRBV6-5 with TRBJ2-3; D is unresolved. This CDR3 contains 14 residues. V was clipped by 2 bases and J by 1 base, with 7 bases between them. Germline CDR1 MNHEY, CDR2 SVGAGI. The chain's CDR3 is CASSYGPGTDTQYF. CDR3 sequence (DNA): TGTGCCAGCAGTTACGGGCCGGGCACAGATACGCAGTATTTT.

This chain uses TRBV19 with TRBJ1-5; a possible D gene is TRBD1 (5 bases). Trimming took off 3 bases at V and 4 bases at J, with 16 bases between the two ends. CDR3 length: 16 residues. Looked up from germline, CDR1 is LNHDA and CDR2 is SQIVND (reference sequence). The CDR3 is CASSIGSRGLNQPQHF. The CDR3 region has the DNA TGTGCCAGTAGTATTGGGTCAAGGGGTCTTAATCAGCCCCAGCATTTT.

The chain links TRBV19 to TRBJ1-4; TRBD1 might be the D (5 bases). This CDR3 contains 13 residues. The V gene's germline CDR1 is LNHDA and CDR2 SQIVND (reference sequence). Trimming pared 6 bases from V and 7 bases from J, leaving 12 bases between. Here the CDR3 reads CASSGTLTEKLFF. The CDR3 nucleotides are TGTGCCAGTAGCGGGACCCTAACTGAAAAACTGTTTTTT.

The chain couples TRBV11-2 to TRBJ2-3, with unresolved D. The V end lost 5 bases, the J end lost 4 bases, and 7 bases lay between the germline ends. CDR3 size: 12 residues. Germline V gene sequence: CDR1 SGHAT, CDR2 FQNNGV. The CDR3 DNA reads as TGTGCCAGCAGCCCCCGGCCAGATACGCAGTATTTT. This translates into CASSPRPDTQYF.

The V call is TRBV2, the J call TRBJ2-7; D remains ambiguous. Germline CDR1 reads SNHLY; CDR2 reads FYNNEI. CDR3 length: 13 residues. V was shortened by 5 bases and J by 3 bases, with 11 bases between the two germline ends. CDR3 sequence reads: CASSLGHGYEQYF. The CDR3 DNA reads TGTGCCAGCAGTCTGGGCCACGGCTACGAGCAGTACTTC.

The rearrangement joins TRBV4-1 to TRBJ2-5; 7 bases align to TRBD1. V shed 0 bases, J shed 5 bases, and the junction held 15 bases outside the gene matches. Per the germline V gene, CDR1 is MGHRA and CDR2 is YSYEKL. CDR3 length equals 18 residues. The CDR3 sequence: CASSQDLTGAPSGETQYF. The CDR3 DNA reads as TGCGCCAGCAGCCAAGATTTAACAGGGGCCCCCTCCGGGGAGACCCAGTACTTC.

This chain joins TRBV29-1 and TRBJ2-1; TRBD2 aligns across 12 bases. CDR1 is SQVTM and CDR2 is ANQGSEA in the germline V gene. The CDR3 length is 15 residues. V dropped 0 bases and J dropped 8; count of bases not matched to a gene: 5. This chain's CDR3 is CSVEDATSGSDEQFF. The CDR3 DNA sequence: TGCAGCGTTGAAGACGCGACTAGCGGGAGCGATGAGCAGTTCTTC.

Concerning this clone itself: This sample includes further DNA sequences coding for the same CDR3. The chain carries TRBV4-1 and TRBJ2-7; D call uncertain. V lost 3 bases and J 4 bases, leaving 4 bases between the germline ends. CDR1 and CDR2 (germline): MGHRA, YSYEKL. CDR3 length: 11 amino acids. The CDR3 reads CASSHRYEQYF. The CDR3 DNA is TGCGCCAGCAGCCACAGGTACGAGCAGTACTTC.

The genes are TRBV15 and TRBJ2-3, with D uncertain. The V gene lost 3 bases and the J gene lost 1 base, with 8 bases spanning the gap. CDR3 size: 14 residues. Germline loops: CDR1 LNHNV, CDR2 YYDKDF (reference sequence). The CDR3 DNA sequence: TGTGCCACCAGCAGTCAGGACCGCACAGATACGCAGTATTTT. Amino acid sequence: CATSSQDRTDTQYF.

The CDR3 DNA reads TGTGCCAGCAGTGAAGCGGTAATTCGGATAGCGGGGGGCTCCGCGGGAGATACGCAGTATTTT. Its protein is CASSEAVIRIAGGSAGDTQYF. J is TRBJ2-3 and V is TRBV6-1; TRBD2 agrees at 10 bases. Per germline, CDR1 MNHNS and CDR2 SASEGT. The junction had 20 bases not matched to a gene; V was cut back by 0 bases and J by 5 bases. The CDR3 has 21 amino acids.